In this sample, the clone carrying this T cell receptor (beta chain) turned up many times. As yet, its antigen is unknown. This specimen comes from a study of T cells in Graves' hyperthyroidism and ophthalmopathy. Amplified regions were TCR beta CDR3 sequences from RNA transcripts. The TCR CDR3 first-round RT-PCR relied on the HTBI primer set. TCRdb re-called the multiplex PCR reads through MiXCR, storing one row per CDR3 protein. Altogether about 610,000 distinct CDR3 sequences are present, 15% to 20% being singletons, with the ten largest covering around 3.5%. Study results and caveats: In the blood, most expanded thyroid clonotypes above 0.001 appeared as well.

The length of the CDR3 is 16 residues. Germline CDR1 reads DFQATT; CDR2 reads SNEGSKA (reference sequence). The V segment lost 0 bases and the J segment 9 bases; nucleotides outside the gene matches: 10. Sequencing was carried out using blood. This sequence was found in a woman aged 40 to 50 with Graves' ophthalmopathy. The J gene is TRBJ1-6, the V gene TRBV20-1; 8 nucleotides align to TRBD1. In nucleotides, the CDR3 is TGCAGTGCTAGAGACGTAATGAGACAGGGGTCTTCACCCCTCCACTTT. Amino acids: CSARDVMRQGSSPLHF.